The clone carrying this T cell receptor beta chain appeared many times. This entry is derived from a study of T cells in Graves' hyperthyroidism and ophthalmopathy. Amplified TCR beta CDR3 regions came from RNA transcripts. The HTBI primer set drove a first-round RT-PCR of the TCR CDR3. TCRdb reprocessed the multiplex PCR reads with MiXCR, giving one entry per CDR3 protein. In the table there are 350,000 to 400,000 distinct CDR3 sequences, 14% of which are singletons. Trimming cost V 6 bases and J 3 bases; bases outside gene matches: 3. In germline, CDR1 is SNHLY, CDR2 FYNNEI. The CDR3 loop spans 14 amino acids.

The J gene is TRBJ2-1, the V gene TRBV2; TRBD2 matches at 9 bases. This clonotype was sampled from a woman aged 60 to 75 with Graves' hyperthyroidism. The specimen sequenced was blood. This chain's CDR3 is CASRGLADYNEQFF. CDR3 nucleotide sequence: TGTGCCAGCAGGGGACTAGCAGACTACAATGAGCAGTTCTTC.